The clone carrying this T cell receptor beta chain was detected once. Its target is not known. This entry comes from a study of cytomegalovirus exposure and HLA in healthy donors. Study-level points and caveats: Cytomegalovirus status, reportedly, was diagnosed with high specificity and sensitivity by the classifier. Researchers counted around 160 TCR beta chains as cytomegalovirus-associated. Some public TCRs appeared in many individuals, while most sequences were rare. TCR clusters originating in the first cohort tended to co-occur in the 120 validation repertoires, according to a later analysis.

Method: immunoSEQ multiplex PCR; TCRdb's copy keeps in-frame clones and lacks some. The sample contains 160,000 or so clones, roughly 89% of which appear only once. This CDR3 is built from 12 residues. V was pared by 0 bases and J by 7 bases, with 5 bases between. In germline, CDR1 is SGHDT, CDR2 YYEEEE. This chain links TRBV5-6 with TRBJ2-1; D gene unclear. This clonotype was sampled from a woman in her thirties in good health and CMV-seronegative. The specimen was PBMCs. This CDR3 is CASSLVLNEQFF. CDR3 DNA sequence: TGTGCCAGCAGCTTGGTTTTAAATGAGCAGTTCTTC.